This T cell receptor (beta chain) was retrieved from a study of CD8 T cells in Susac syndrome. Negative isolation was used for CD8+ and CD4+ T cells, and FACS enrichment was applied to TEMRA cells. An amount of RNA that ranged from about 0.45 to 1 ug was reverse transcribed with random hexamers. A multiplex approach, immunoSEQ multiplex PCR, amplified TCR beta CDR3 across 54 Vbeta and 13 Jbeta. From the immunoSEQ multiplex PCR reads, TCRdb called clonotypes with MiXCR, one entry per CDR3 protein. Among 150,000 to 200,000 distinct CDR3 sequences listed, roughly 95% were seen once. Germline V gene lookup returns CDR1 MNHEY and CDR2 SMNVEV (reference sequence). Trimming cost V 0 bases and J 1 base, with 10 bases left between them. The length of the CDR3 is 16 residues.

The sample comprised CD4+ T cells from PBMCs. The chain recombines TRBV27 with TRBJ2-4; D ambiguous. This receptor was identified in a human donor with multiple sclerosis. CDR3 DNA: TGTGCCAGCAGTTTATCTCGGGCTATTGCCAAAAACATTCAGTACTTC. This translates into CASSLSRAIAKNIQYF.